This TCR beta chain appears in the sequencing data of a study of blood T cell repertoires in COVID-19. The wider study: Samples representing acute and convalescent COVID-19 were sourced from the United States, Italy and Spain. In each case, the material was cDNA or gDNA derived from T cells, B-cell-depleted T cells, or PBMCs.

This CDR3 spans 11 amino acids. After removal of 10 bases from V and 6 bases from J, the junction contained 3 bases not matched to a gene. CDR1 and CDR2 (germline): SGHNT, YENEEA. The assay was immunoSEQ multiplex PCR, and TCRdb's table has in-frame clones only and misses some. Among fewer than 700,000 clones listed, around nine tenths were seen once. This TCR derives from a woman aged 45-60 years with COVID-19, enrolled during active disease. The chain employs TRBV11-3 and TRBJ1-2; 9 nucleotides line up with TRBD1. Source material: peripheral blood. The CDR3 sequence: CATTGGNGYTF. The DNA of the CDR3 is TGTGCCACAACAGGGGGCAATGGCTACACCTTC. Drawing the rest from reference TRBV11-3 and TRBJ1-2, the complete variable domain is EAGVVQSPRYKIIEKKQPVAFWCNPISGHNTLYWYLQNLGQGPELLIRYENEEAVDDSQLPKDRFSAERLKGVDSTLKIQPAELGDSAVYLCATTGGNGYTFGSGTRLTVV.